This T cell receptor beta chain was found in a study of blood T cell repertoires in COVID-19. The CDR3 spans 15 residues. CDR1 and CDR2 (germline): SGHKS, YYEKEE (reference sequence). Trimming took 0 bases from V and 6 from J, leaving 13 bases between them. Sequenced by immunoSEQ multiplex PCR; TCRdb stores in-frame clones only, minus some. Of roughly 120,000 clones listed, over 65% are singletons. The chain joins TRBV5-5 to TRBJ2-1; possible D gene TRBD2, 5 bases. This TCR was sampled from a man aged 30 to 39 with acute or convalescent COVID-19. The sample was peripheral blood. The CDR3 loop reads CASSLGGLEGNEQFF. Written as DNA, the CDR3 is TGTGCCAGCAGCTTGGGTGGTCTTGAGGGCAATGAGCAGTTCTTC.